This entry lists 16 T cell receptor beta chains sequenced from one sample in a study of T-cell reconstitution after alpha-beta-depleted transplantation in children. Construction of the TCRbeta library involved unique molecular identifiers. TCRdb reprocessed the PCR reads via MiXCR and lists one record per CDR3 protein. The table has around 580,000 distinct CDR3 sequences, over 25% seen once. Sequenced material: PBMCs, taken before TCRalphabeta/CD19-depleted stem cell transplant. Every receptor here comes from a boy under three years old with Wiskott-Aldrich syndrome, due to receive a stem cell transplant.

The DNA of the CDR3 is TGTGCCAGCAGCCAGCGTGGGCGGGAGGGTTCCACAGATACGCAGTATTTT. Translation: CASSQRGREGSTDTQYF. The rearrangement uses TRBV7-8 and TRBJ2-3; TRBD2 aligns across 9 bases. The germline V gene has CDR1 SGHVS and CDR2 FQNEAQ. The junction had 11 bases not matched to a gene; V was cut back by 5 bases and J by 2 bases. This CDR3 has 17 residues.

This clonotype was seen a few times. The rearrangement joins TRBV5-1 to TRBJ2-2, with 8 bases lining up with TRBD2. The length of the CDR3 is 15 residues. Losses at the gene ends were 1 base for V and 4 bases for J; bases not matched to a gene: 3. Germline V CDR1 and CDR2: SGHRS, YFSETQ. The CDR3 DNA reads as TGCGCCAGCAGCTTGACGCGGGAGGCCACCGGGGAGCTGTTTTTT. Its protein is CASSLTREATGELFF.

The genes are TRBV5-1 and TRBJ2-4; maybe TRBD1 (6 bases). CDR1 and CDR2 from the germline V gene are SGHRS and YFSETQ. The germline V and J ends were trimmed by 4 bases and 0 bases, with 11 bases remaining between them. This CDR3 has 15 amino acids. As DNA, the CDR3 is TGCGCCAGCAGCCAGGACAGTCCAGCCAAAAACATTCAGTACTTC. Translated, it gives CASSQDSPAKNIQYF. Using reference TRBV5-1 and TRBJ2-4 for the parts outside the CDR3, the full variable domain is KAGVTQTPRYLIKTRGQQVTLSCSPISGHRSVSWYQQTPGQGLQFLFEYFSETQRNKGNFPGRFSGRQFSNSRSEMNVSTLELGDSALYLCASSQDSPAKNIQYFGAGTRLSVL.

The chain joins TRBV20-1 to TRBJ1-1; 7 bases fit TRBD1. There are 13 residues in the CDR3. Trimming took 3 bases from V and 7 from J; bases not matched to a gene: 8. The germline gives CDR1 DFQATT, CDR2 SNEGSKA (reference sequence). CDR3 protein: CSARADRENEAFF. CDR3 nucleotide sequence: TGCAGTGCTAGGGCCGACAGGGAGAATGAAGCTTTCTTT.

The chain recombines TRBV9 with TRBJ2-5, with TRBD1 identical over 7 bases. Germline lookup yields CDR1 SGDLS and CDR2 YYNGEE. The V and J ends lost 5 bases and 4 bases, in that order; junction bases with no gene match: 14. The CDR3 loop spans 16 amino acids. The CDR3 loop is CASSARGINGGETQYF. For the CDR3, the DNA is TGTGCCAGCAGTGCCAGGGGGATTAATGGGGGAGAGACCCAGTACTTC. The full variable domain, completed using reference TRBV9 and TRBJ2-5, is DSGVTQTPKHLITATGQRVTLRCSPRSGDLSVYWYQQSLDQGLQFLIQYYNGEERAKGNILERFSAQQFPDLHSELNLSSLELGDSALYFCASSARGINGGETQYFGPGTRLLVL.

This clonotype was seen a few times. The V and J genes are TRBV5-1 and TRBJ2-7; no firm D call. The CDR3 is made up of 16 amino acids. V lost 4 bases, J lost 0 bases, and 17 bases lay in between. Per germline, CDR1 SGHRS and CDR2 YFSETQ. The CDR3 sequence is CASSAPERRFSYEQYF. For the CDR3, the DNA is TGCGCCAGCAGCGCTCCGGAGCGCAGGTTCTCCTACGAGCAGTACTTC.

The CDR3 sequence is CASRRLADSYEQYF. Here the CDR3 DNA reads TGTGCCAGCAGAAGACTAGCGGACTCCTACGAGCAGTACTTC. The V gene is TRBV6-1, the J gene TRBJ2-7; 9 nucleotides line up with TRBD2. V trimming: 6 bases; J trimming: 0 bases; junction bases outside the gene matches: 3. Germline CDR1 MNHNS, CDR2 SASEGT. The CDR3 has 14 amino acids.

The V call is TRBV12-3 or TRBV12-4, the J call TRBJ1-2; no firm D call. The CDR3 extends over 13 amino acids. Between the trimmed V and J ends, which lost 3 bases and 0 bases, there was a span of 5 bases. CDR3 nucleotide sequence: TGTGCCAGCAGTTTTGGAGCTAACTATGGCTACACCTTC. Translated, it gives CASSFGANYGYTF.

In DNA form, the CDR3 reads TGTGCCTGGAGGAAGACAGGGGGCACTGAAGCTTTCTTT. Translated, it gives CAWRKTGGTEAFF. This chain uses TRBV30 with TRBJ1-1, with 9 bases that match TRBD1. CDR3 length: 13 amino acids. The V segment lost 3 bases and the J segment 4 bases; nucleotides outside the gene matches: 3. CDR1 and CDR2 from the germline V gene are GTSNPN and SVGIG (reference sequence).

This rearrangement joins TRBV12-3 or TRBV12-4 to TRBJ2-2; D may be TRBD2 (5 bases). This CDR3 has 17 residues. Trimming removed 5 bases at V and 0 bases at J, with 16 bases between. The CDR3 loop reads CASSLPRLGANTGELFF. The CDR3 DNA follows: TGTGCCAGCAGTCTCCCCCGATTGGGAGCGAACACCGGGGAGCTGTTTTTT.

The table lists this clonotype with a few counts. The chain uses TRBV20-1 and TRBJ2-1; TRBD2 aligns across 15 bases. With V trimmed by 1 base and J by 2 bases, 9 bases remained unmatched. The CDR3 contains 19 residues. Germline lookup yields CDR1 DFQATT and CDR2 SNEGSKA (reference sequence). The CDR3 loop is CSARGRGTSGRRTYNEQFF. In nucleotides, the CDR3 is TGCAGTGCTAGAGGACGGGGGACTAGCGGGAGGAGGACCTACAATGAGCAGTTCTTC.

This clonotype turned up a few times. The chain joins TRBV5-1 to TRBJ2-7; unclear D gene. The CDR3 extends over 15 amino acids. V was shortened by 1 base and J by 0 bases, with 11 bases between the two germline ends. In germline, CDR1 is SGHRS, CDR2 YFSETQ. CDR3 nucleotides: TGCGCCAGCAGCTTGCCTGGCGGAAGCTCCTACGAGCAGTACTTC. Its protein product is CASSLPGGSSYEQYF.

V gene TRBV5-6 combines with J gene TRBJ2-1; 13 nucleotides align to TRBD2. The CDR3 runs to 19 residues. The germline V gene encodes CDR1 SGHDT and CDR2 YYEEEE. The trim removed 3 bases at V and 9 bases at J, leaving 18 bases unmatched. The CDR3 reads CASSSRRTSGSATRAEQFF. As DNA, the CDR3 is TGTGCCAGCAGCTCCCGGAGGACTAGCGGGAGCGCAACACGTGCTGAGCAGTTCTTC.

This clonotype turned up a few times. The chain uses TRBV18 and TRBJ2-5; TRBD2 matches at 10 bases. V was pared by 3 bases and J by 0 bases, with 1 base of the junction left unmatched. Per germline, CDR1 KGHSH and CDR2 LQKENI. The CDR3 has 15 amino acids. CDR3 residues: CASSPLAGDQETQYF. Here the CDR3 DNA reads TGTGCCAGCTCACCCCTAGCGGGAGACCAAGAGACCCAGTACTTC.

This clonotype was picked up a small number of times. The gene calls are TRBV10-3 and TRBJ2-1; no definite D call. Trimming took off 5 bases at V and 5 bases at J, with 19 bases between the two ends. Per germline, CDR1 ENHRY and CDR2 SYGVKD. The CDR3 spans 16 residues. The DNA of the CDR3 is TGTGCCATCAGTCCCTTAAAGTTGAGGCTACACAATGAGCAGTTCTTC. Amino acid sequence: CAISPLKLRLHNEQFF.

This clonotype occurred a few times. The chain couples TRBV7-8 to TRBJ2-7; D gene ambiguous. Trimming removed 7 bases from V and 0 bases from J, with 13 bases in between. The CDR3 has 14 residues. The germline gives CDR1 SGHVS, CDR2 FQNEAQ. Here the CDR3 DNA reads TGTGCCAGCAATGGGCTCGATAACTCCTACGAGCAGTACTTC. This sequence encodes CASNGLDNSYEQYF.